This T cell receptor (beta chain) was identified during a study of beta chain features in type 1 diabetes. Findings and caveats of the study: Researchers report that Type 1 diabetes patients had moderately but significantly shorter TCRB CDR3s across all four CD4+ subsets.

cDNA synthesis used the whole RNA isolate, giving expressed TCRB sequences. Clones were sequenced by immunoSEQ multiplex PCR, and TCRdb holds only the in-frame ones, with some missing. The table records about 320,000 clones, roughly 15% of them present only once. Regarding this clone: The target antigen is unknown.

Deletions cut 6 bases from V and 2 bases from J, with 14 bases between. Germline V lookup: CDR1 SGHRS, CDR2 YFSETQ. CDR3 length: 14 residues. Sequenced material: central memory CD4+ T cells from blood. This chain links TRBV5-1 with TRBJ2-5; TRBD2 is a possible D gene (5 bases). The clonotype originates from a man aged 25 to 40 in good health. This CDR3 is CASKARVTQETQYF. The CDR3, as DNA: TGCGCCAGCAAGGCGCGGGTCACACAAGAGACCCAGTACTTC.